The entry that follows covers one TCR beta chain sequence. There is no known antigen for this receptor. No qualities accompany the bases; no much larger clone lies one base away. This entry is derived from a study of blood T cell repertoires in COVID-19 (dated by TCRdb to about 2020). General notes on the study: Samples covering the acute and convalescent phases of COVID-19 were provided by collaborators in the United States, Italy and Spain. The material from the prospective study consisted of cDNA or gDNA derived from T cells, B-cell-depleted T cells, or PBMCs. Subjects who had been exposed to COVID-19, were actively infected with it, or had recovered from it provided the deeply sampled blood TCRbeta repertoires that made up the dataset. The repertoires were released in a freely available public database meant as a resource for research on the immune response to SARS-CoV-2. Samples came from the ongoing ImmuneRACE study (first 160 participants) plus 1,254 subjects from 6 global collaborators. Nearly every sample came with metadata listing a de-identified subject ID, COVID-19 status, age in years and sex. Where available, HLA class I and class II types were obtained from metadata supplied by the sample provider rather than from assay-based typing. The full study reports these points: The quantity of clinical and demographic metadata differed by source and by participant and was supplied without curation.

The germline V gene yields KGHSH for CDR1 and LQKENI for CDR2. There are 14 amino acids in the CDR3, from cysteine to phenylalanine inclusive. The sequence is cut down to CDR3 DNA, 42 bases in frame from base 1. The V end loses 2 bases and the J end loses 3 bases, and a stretch of 10 bases separates them. TCRbeta CDR3 regions were amplified from genomic DNA using the immunoSEQ Assay, a bias-controlled multiplex PCR. In the source study's methods: Within the assay, amplification of reference gene primers was used to estimate how many nucleated cells each sample contained. Sequence reads were collapsed and filtered to measure the absolute abundance of every unique TCRbeta CDR3 rearrangement. For each sample, productive Simpson clonality was calculated by taking the square root of Simpson's diversity index across productive rearrangements. What TCRdb holds here is the immuneACCESS table cut down to in-frame rearrangements. Part of the clones is not present; checked against another copy, under half of the missing clones reflect an unresolved V gene, and the others are unexplained. From that table come the V and J calls and clone size; the DNA was used to work out D and trimming. The table for this sample lists under 250,000 clones; approximately 87% of them were counted only once. The biggest ten clones account for approximately 2.6% of the sample.

The collaborating institutions used their own protocols to collect whole blood in K2EDTA tubes. Collaborator samples were shipped for TCRbeta analysis as frozen whole blood, isolated PBMCs, or DNA extracted from either sample type. The rearranged segments are TRBV18 and TRBJ1-2; the D region possibly corresponds to TRBD1 (6 bases align). The sequenced sample was peripheral blood. The clonotype comes from a woman between 70 and 85 years old with active or convalescent COVID-19. The CDR3 has the sequence CASSPGGGDYGYTF. DNA sequence: TGTGCCAGCTCACCAGGAGGGGGGGACTATGGCTACACCTTC.